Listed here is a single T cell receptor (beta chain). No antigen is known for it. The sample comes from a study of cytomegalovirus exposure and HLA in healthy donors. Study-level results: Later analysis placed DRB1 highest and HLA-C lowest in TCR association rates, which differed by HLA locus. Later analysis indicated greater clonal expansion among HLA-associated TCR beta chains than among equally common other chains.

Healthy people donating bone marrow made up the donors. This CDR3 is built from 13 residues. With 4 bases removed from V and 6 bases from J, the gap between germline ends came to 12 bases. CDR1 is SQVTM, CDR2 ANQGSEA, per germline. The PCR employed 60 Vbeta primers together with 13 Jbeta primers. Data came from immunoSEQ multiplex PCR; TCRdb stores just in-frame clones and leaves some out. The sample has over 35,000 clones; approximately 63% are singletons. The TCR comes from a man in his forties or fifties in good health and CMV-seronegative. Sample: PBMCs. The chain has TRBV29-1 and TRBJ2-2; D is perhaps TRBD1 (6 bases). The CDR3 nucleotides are TGCAGCGTTGGGGCTGGGGGCGCCGGGGAGCTGTTTTTT. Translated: CSVGAGGAGELFF.